A selection of T cell receptor beta chains follows, all from one sample in a study of beta chain features in type 1 diabetes. The repertoire was sequenced with immunoSEQ multiplex PCR; TCRdb's copy has only in-frame clones and lacks some. The table has about 260,000 clones, about 63% seen once; the top ten hold around 0.05%. Sequencing used naive CD4+ T cells from blood. These receptors came from a man aged 30-40 years in good health. Both conserved end residues are trimmed from each CDR3. Size values are once, few and many counts, or a class for expanded clones, and some rows have none.

v_gene,abundance,j_gene,CDR3aa
TRBV29-1,few,TRBJ2-7,SVGRVDTGEQY
TRBV5-4,NA,TRBJ2-5,ASSPGTLGRETQY
TRBV30,NA,TRBJ2-6,AWMGSGANVLT
TRBV7-2,NA,TRBJ2-1,ASSLERRQF
TRBV30,few,TRBJ2-1,AWSGPDGFEQF
TRBV25-1,few,TRBJ2-5,ASRVAGGMETQY
TRBV28,once,TRBJ2-3,ASSTRTGGRTDTQY
TRBV13,NA,TRBJ1-6,ASSLGARQYHNSPLH
TRBV9,NA,TRBJ2-7,ASSAWTGANEQY
TRBV19,NA,TRBJ1-5,ASSRQGYQPQH
TRBV30,NA,TRBJ2-7,AWSVGLPAYEQY
TRBV30,NA,TRBJ2-6,AWSRGSGANVLT
TRBV27,NA,TRBJ2-3,ASSLVSASGGPTDTQY
TRBV7-2,once,TRBJ2-1,ASIAGTSFYNEQF
TRBV4-3,NA,TRBJ2-1,ASSQLLAGGPGNEQF
TRBV7-9,NA,TRBJ2-7,ASLVRGEQY
TRBV29-1,few,TRBJ2-1,SVVAGGFYNEQF
TRBV20-1,few,TRBJ2-1,SALLAEQF
TRBV2,NA,TRBJ2-4,ASSEVRNKNIQY
TRBV7-9,NA,TRBJ2-3,ASSLVPDTDTQY
TRBV20-1,NA,TRBJ2-1,SPKSYEQF
TRBV30,few,TRBJ2-1,AWVPPSGKGV
TRBV9,few,TRBJ2-5,ASSESAGQMGTQY
TRBV29-1,NA,TRBJ2-7,SAGQGSSYEQY